This TCR beta chain was sequenced during a study of regulatory T cells in long-lasting Graves disease. The time point: persistent/refractory GD, antithyroid drugs over 5 years with positive TRAb. The authors made the TCR library using RNA they extracted from PBMCs. Patient provenance is recorded as an endocrinology department in Xi'an, China. Many counts were recorded for this clonotype. Assembly of TCR beta libraries relied on iRepertoire HTBI primers together with Arm-PCR of CDR3 regions. TCRdb itself ran the multiplex PCR reads through MiXCR, one entry per CDR3 protein. The sample lists roughly 450,000 distinct CDR3 sequences, roughly a quarter occurring once. CDR3 length: 12 residues. The germline V gene encodes CDR1 MNHNS and CDR2 SASEGT. V was shortened by 6 bases and J by 7 bases, with 10 bases between the two germline ends.

Material: peripheral blood mononuclear cells (PBMCs), obtained when the disease was refractory, from a patient treated with antithyroid drugs. The chain has TRBV6-1 and TRBJ1-5; D uncertain. This clonotype was obtained from a female donor with Graves disease. The CDR3 bases are TGTGCCAGCAGGCCCCCTGGGCAGCCCCAGCATTTT. As protein: CASRPPGQPQHF.